Listed here are 20 T cell receptor beta chains from one sample, sequenced in a study of blood T cell repertoires in COVID-19. Only in-frame clones appear in the TCRdb table, and some are missing; sequencing was by immunoSEQ multiplex PCR. The table records some 100,000 clones, roughly 80% of them present only once. The source material was peripheral blood. The source of these receptors is a human donor in a cohort sampled during active COVID-19.

This chain links TRBV27 with TRBJ2-3, with 7 bases lining up with TRBD2. Losses at the gene ends were 0 bases for V and 6 bases for J; bases not matched to a gene: 0. The germline V gene has CDR1 MNHEY and CDR2 SMNVEV (reference sequence). CDR3 length equals 13 residues. This chain's CDR3 is CASSLSRGDTQYF. Written as DNA, the CDR3 is TGTGCCAGCAGTTTATCGCGGGGGGATACGCAGTATTTT.

This chain links TRBV28 with TRBJ2-7, with 9 bases matching TRBD1. The junction had 16 bases not matched to a gene; V was cut back by 6 bases and J by 4 bases. This CDR3 contains 17 residues. Germline lookup yields CDR1 MDHEN and CDR2 SYDVKM. CDR3 in DNA: TGTGCCAGCAGCCCCCGCCTCTGGGACAGGGAGGGTTACGAGCAGTACTTC. Protein: CASSPRLWDREGYEQYF.

This clone was counted only a few times. J is TRBJ2-2 and V is TRBV2; no reliable D call. CDR1 is SNHLY, CDR2 FYNNEI, per germline. V lost 7 bases and J 3 bases, leaving 6 bases between the germline ends. CDR3 size: 12 residues. The CDR3 sequence: CASTPDTGELFF. The CDR3 DNA follows: TGTGCCAGCACTCCTGACACCGGGGAGCTGTTTTTT.

The CDR3 DNA reads as TGTGCCAGCAGCCCACTCCGGAGCTCCTACGAGCAGTACTTC. Amino acid sequence: CASSPLRSSYEQYF. The chain joins TRBV7-8 to TRBJ2-7; D remains ambiguous. The CDR3 spans 14 residues. The V end was cut by 5 bases, the J end by 0 bases, with 11 bases between. Germline assignment: CDR1 SGHVS and CDR2 FQNEAQ.

V gene TRBV7-9 combines with J gene TRBJ2-1; 9 positions agree with TRBD2. The CDR3 is 15 amino acids. V trimming: 5 bases; J trimming: 5 bases; junction bases outside the gene matches: 7. The germline V gene has CDR1 SEHNR and CDR2 FQNEAQ (reference sequence). The CDR3 sequence: CASSEIAGVNNEQFF. In nucleotides, the CDR3 is TGTGCCAGCAGCGAAATAGCGGGAGTAAACAATGAGCAGTTCTTC.

The chain carries TRBV5-1 and TRBJ2-2; TRBD1 is a possible D gene (6 bases). There are 15 residues in the CDR3. From germline, CDR1 is SGHRS and CDR2 YFSETQ. The ends were cut back, 6 bases at V and 4 bases at J, with 16 bases in the middle. CDR3 bases: TGCGCCAGCAAAGAGGGACACTCGATCACCGGGGAGCTGTTTTTT. Its translation: CASKEGHSITGELFF.

The chain carries TRBV5-4 and TRBJ2-1; no reliable D call. The CDR3 consists of 15 residues. Germline V gene lookup returns CDR1 SGHNT and CDR2 YYREEE (reference sequence). V lost 6 bases, J lost 3 bases, and 16 bases lay in between. This CDR3 reads CASIPRGGFYNEQFF. CDR3 coding DNA: TGTGCCAGCATCCCTCGCGGTGGGTTCTACAATGAGCAGTTCTTC.

This clone was seen only a few times. This chain joins TRBV30 and TRBJ1-6; D call uncertain. The germline V and J ends were trimmed by 1 base and 2 bases, with 9 bases remaining between them. The length of the CDR3 is 15 residues. Germline-derived CDR1 and CDR2 are GTSNPN and SVGIG (reference sequence). CDR3 loop: CAWSGSVAYNSPLHF. Here the CDR3 DNA reads TGTGCCTGGAGTGGAAGCGTGGCCTATAATTCACCCCTCCACTTT. Full variable domain (remainder filled in from reference TRBV30 and TRBJ1-6): SQTIHQWPATLVQPVGSPLSLECTVEGTSNPNLYWYRQAAGRGLQLLFYSVGIGQISSEVPQNLSASRPQDRQFILSSKKLLLSDSGFYLCAWSGSVAYNSPLHFGNGTRLTVT.

The rearrangement uses TRBV28 and TRBJ1-5; D not resolved. The CDR3 has 19 amino acids. In germline, CDR1 is MDHEN, CDR2 SYDVKM. V was trimmed by 7 bases and J by 4 bases, leaving 29 bases between them. The DNA of the CDR3 is TGTGCCAGCACCGGCCGGGGAAGACTACCTTCCGCTAAGAATCAGCCCCAGCATTTT. Translated: CASTGRGRLPSAKNQPQHF.

V usage is TRBV28 and J usage is TRBJ1-5, with 9 bases fitting TRBD1. This CDR3 has 15 residues. Germline-derived CDR1 and CDR2 are MDHEN and SYDVKM. V lost 3 bases to trimming and J lost 5 bases; unmatched junction nucleotides: 5. This CDR3 is CASSFTGGMYQPQHF. The CDR3 DNA follows: TGTGCCAGCAGTTTTACAGGGGGCATGTATCAGCCCCAGCATTTT.

J is TRBJ1-2 and V is TRBV7-9; perhaps TRBD1 as D (5 bases). The V gene's germline CDR1 is SEHNR and CDR2 FQNEAQ (reference sequence). The CDR3 extends over 16 amino acids. Trimming left V 8 bases short and J 4 bases short, with 23 bases between. In DNA, the CDR3 is TGTGCCAGCTCCTCAGAGGGCGGGGGACCCATCTATGGCTACACCTTC. It is translated as CASSSEGGGPIYGYTF.

The chain is built from TRBV7-9 and TRBJ1-4, with D hard to call. CDR1 and CDR2 (germline): SEHNR, FQNEAQ (reference sequence). The CDR3 is 14 amino acids. The germline V and J ends were trimmed by 5 bases and 8 bases, with 15 bases remaining between them. CDR3 nucleotides: TGTGCCAGCAGCACGAGGTCTCCCTACGAAAAACTGTTTTTT. It specifies CASSTRSPYEKLFF.

The chain joins TRBV5-1 to TRBJ1-1, with 7 bases aligning to TRBD1. CDR1 is SGHRS, CDR2 YFSETQ, per germline. CDR3 size: 13 residues. Trimming at V came to 3 bases and at J to 7 bases, leaving 6 bases not matched to a gene. CDR3 DNA sequence: TGCGCCAGCAGCTCCACAGGGGAAGGTGAAGCTTTCTTT. It translates to CASSSTGEGEAFF.

The chain employs TRBV13 and TRBJ1-2; 11 nucleotides line up with TRBD1. Looked up from germline, CDR1 is PRHDT and CDR2 is FYEKMQ (reference sequence). This CDR3 spans 15 amino acids. V shed 4 bases, J shed 4 bases, and the junction held 5 bases outside the gene matches. CDR3 sequence (DNA): TGTGCCAGCAGCTCGGACAGGGGGCAAAGCTATGGCTACACCTTC. It codes for CASSSDRGQSYGYTF.

This chain links TRBV28 with TRBJ2-1; D remains unclear. CDR1 and CDR2 from the germline V gene are MDHEN and SYDVKM. Trimming took 4 bases from V and 1 from J, leaving 14 bases between them. CDR3 size: 16 residues. The DNA of the CDR3 is TGTGCCAGCAGTTCCCTCCGAGATCTTTCCTACAATGAGCAGTTCTTC. It specifies CASSSLRDLSYNEQFF.

The V and J genes are TRBV5-6 and TRBJ1-2; D might be TRBD1 (5 bases). V shed 1 base and J shed 4 bases, with 11 bases lying between them. Germline lookup yields CDR1 SGHDT and CDR2 YYEEEE. The CDR3 covers 14 residues. The CDR3 nucleotides read TGTGCCAGCAGCTTGTTAGGGGAGGGCTATGGCTACACCTTC. Translation gives CASSLLGEGYGYTF.

The genes are TRBV29-1 and TRBJ1-1, with unresolved D. The CDR3 contains 14 residues. Germline V CDR1 and CDR2: SQVTM, ANQGSEA. Trimming left V 4 bases short and J 10 bases short, with 22 bases between. The CDR3, as DNA: TGCAGCGTTGTACTGGAGGTGTTTTGGCAGGCAGCTTTCTTT. It is translated as CSVVLEVFWQAAFF.

This clone was recorded at least ten times. The J gene is TRBJ1-2, the V gene TRBV29-1; 8 nucleotides line up with TRBD1. The V and J ends lost 3 bases and 6 bases, in that order; junction bases with no gene match: 6. Germline V CDR1 and CDR2: SQVTM, ANQGSEA. The CDR3 has 13 residues. CDR3 bases: TGCAGCGTTGATTCCGGCAGGGGGCATGGCTACACCTTC. Its protein is CSVDSGRGHGYTF.

V and J are TRBV5-5 and TRBJ2-1; tentatively, D is TRBD1 (6 bases). Germline V lookup: CDR1 SGHKS, CDR2 YYEKEE (reference sequence). V was clipped by 6 bases and J by 0 bases, with 10 bases between them. The CDR3 sequence is 14 residues long. CDR3 sequence (DNA): TGTGCCAGCACCACAGGGTCCTCCTACAATGAGCAGTTCTTC. Amino acids: CASTTGSSYNEQFF.

This chain links TRBV5-6 with TRBJ1-3, with TRBD1 matching over 12 bases. Germline CDR1 and CDR2: SGHDT and YYEEEE. This CDR3 region has 15 residues. The trim removed 2 bases at V and 9 bases at J, leaving 6 bases unmatched. The DNA of the CDR3 is TGTGCCAGCAGCTTACGGGACAGGGGGCGAGGCACCATATATTTT. This codes for CASSLRDRGRGTIYF.